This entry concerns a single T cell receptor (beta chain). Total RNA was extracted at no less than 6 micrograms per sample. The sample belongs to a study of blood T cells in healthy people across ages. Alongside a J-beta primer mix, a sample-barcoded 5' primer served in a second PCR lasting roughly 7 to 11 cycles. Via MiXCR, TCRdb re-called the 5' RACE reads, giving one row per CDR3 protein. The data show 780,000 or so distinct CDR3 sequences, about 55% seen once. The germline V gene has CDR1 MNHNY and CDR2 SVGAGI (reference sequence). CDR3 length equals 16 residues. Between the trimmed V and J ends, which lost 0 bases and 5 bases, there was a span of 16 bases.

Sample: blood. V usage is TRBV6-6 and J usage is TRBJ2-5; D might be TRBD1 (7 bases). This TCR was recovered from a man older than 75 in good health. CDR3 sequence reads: CASSYSQGGARETQYF. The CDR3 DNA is TGTGCCAGCAGTTACTCGCAGGGGGGCGCCCGGGAGACCCAGTACTTC.